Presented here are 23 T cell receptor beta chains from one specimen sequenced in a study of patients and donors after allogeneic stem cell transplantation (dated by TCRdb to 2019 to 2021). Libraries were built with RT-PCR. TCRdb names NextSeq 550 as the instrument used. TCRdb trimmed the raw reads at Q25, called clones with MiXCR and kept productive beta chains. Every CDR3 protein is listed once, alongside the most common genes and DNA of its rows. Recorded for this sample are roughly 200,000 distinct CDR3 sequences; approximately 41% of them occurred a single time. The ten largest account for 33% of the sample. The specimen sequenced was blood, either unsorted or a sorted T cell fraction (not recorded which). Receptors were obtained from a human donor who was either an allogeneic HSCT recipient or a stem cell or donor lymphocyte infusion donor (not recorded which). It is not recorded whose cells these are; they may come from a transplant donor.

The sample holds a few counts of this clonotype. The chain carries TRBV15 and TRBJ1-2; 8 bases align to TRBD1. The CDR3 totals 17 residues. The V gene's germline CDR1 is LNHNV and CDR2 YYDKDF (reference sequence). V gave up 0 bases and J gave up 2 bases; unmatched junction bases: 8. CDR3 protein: CATSRDDRGIDNYGYTF. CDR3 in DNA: TGTGCCACCAGCAGAGATGACAGGGGAATTGACAACTATGGCTACACCTTC.

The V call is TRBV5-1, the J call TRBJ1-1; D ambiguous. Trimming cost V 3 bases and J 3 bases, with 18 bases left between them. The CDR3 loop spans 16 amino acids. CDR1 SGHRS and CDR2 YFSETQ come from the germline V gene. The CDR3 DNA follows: TGCGCCAGCAGCTCCCACCCCGGCCGGTCGTACACTGAAGCTTTCTTT. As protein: CASSSHPGRSYTEAFF.

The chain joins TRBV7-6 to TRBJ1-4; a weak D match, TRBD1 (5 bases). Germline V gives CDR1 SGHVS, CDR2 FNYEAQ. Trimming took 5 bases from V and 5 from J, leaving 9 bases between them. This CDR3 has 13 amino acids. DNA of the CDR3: TGTGCCAGCAGCGATCGACAGAATGAAAAACTGTTTTTT. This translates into CASSDRQNEKLFF.

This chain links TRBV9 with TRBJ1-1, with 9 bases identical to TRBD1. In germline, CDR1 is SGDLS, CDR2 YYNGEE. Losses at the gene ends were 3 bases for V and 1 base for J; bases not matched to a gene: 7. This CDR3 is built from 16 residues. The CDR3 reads CASSALPGQGNTEAFF. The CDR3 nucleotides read TGTGCCAGCAGCGCGTTACCGGGACAGGGGAACACTGAAGCTTTCTTT.

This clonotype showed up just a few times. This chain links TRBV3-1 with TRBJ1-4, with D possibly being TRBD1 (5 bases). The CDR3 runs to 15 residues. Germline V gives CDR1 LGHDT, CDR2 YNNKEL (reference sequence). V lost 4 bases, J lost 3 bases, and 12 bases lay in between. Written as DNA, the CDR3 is TGTGCCAGCAGCCTACCCGGGACTCCTAATGAAAAACTGTTTTTT. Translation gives CASSLPGTPNEKLFF. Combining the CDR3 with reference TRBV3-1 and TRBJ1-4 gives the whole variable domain DTAVSQTPKYLVTQMGNDKSIKCEQNLGHDTMYWYKQDSKKFLKIMFSYNNKELIINETVPNRFSPKSPDKAHLNLHINSLELGDSAVYFCASSLPGTPNEKLFFGSGTQLSVL.

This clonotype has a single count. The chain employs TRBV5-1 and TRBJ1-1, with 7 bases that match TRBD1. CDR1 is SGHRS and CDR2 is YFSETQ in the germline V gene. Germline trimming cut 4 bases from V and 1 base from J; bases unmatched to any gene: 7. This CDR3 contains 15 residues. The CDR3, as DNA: TGCGCCAGCAGCCCAAAGGGACAGTGGAACACTGAAGCTTTCTTT. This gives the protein CASSPKGQWNTEAFF.

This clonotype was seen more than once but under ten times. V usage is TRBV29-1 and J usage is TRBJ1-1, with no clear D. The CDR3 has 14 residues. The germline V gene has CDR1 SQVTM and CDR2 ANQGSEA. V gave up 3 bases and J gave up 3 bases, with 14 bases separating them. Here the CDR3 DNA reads TGCAGCGTTGAGGGCCCTCGCCTTTACACTGAAGCTTTCTTT. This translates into CSVEGPRLYTEAFF.

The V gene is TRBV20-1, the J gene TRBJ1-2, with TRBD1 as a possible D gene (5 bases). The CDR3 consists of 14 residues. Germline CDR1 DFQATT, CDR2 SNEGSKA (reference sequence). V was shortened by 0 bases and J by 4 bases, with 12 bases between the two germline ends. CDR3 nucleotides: TGCAGTGCTAGAGAAGGGGAGAGTACCTATGGCTACACCTTC. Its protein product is CSAREGESTYGYTF.

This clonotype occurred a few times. The CDR3 DNA sequence: TGTGCCAGCAGTGAGGGCCTTGACACTGAAGCTTTCTTT. Translating it yields CASSEGLDTEAFF. The chain uses TRBV9 and TRBJ1-1; D is uncertain. Germline V gene lookup returns CDR1 SGDLS and CDR2 YYNGEE. V was trimmed by 5 bases and J by 3 bases, leaving 11 bases between them. CDR3 length: 13 amino acids.

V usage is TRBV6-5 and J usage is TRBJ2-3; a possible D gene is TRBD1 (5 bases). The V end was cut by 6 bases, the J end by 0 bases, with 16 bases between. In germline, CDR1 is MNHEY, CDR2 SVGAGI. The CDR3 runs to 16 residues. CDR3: CASRDRQLASTDTQYF. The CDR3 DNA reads TGTGCCAGCAGGGACCGACAGCTTGCTAGCACAGATACGCAGTATTTT.

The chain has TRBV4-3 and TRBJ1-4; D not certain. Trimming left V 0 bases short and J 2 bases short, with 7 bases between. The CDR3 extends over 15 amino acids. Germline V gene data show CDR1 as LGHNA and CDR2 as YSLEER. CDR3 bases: TGCGCCAGCAGCCAAGATGCGGGGACTAATGAAAAACTGTTTTTT. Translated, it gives CASSQDAGTNEKLFF.

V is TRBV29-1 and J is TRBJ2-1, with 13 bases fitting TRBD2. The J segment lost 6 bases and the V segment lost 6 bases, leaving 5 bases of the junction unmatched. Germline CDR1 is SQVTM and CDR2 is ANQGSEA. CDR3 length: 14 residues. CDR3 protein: CSVWTSGRSNEQFF. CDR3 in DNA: TGCAGCGTCTGGACTAGCGGGAGATCCAATGAGCAGTTCTTC.

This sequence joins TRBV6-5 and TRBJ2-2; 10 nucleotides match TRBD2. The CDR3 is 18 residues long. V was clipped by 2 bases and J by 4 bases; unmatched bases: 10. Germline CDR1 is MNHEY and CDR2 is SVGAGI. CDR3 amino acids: CASSYGLAGAASTGELFF. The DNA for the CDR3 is TGTGCCAGCAGTTACGGCCTAGCGGGAGCGGCTAGCACCGGGGAGCTGTTTTTT.

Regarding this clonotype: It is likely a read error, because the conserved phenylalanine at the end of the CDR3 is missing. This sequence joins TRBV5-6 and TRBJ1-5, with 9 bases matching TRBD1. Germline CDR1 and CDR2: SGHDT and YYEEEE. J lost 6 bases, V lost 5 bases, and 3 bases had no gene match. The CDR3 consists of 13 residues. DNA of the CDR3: TGTGCCAGCAGTCGGGACAGGGCTCAGCCCCAGCATTTG. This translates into CASSRDRAQPQHL.

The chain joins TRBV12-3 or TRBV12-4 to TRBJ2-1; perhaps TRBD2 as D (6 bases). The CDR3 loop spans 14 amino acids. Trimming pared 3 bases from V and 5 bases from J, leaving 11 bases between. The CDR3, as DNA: TGTGCCAGCAGTTTGGGGACTGGTGACAATGAGCAGTTCTTC. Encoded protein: CASSLGTGDNEQFF.

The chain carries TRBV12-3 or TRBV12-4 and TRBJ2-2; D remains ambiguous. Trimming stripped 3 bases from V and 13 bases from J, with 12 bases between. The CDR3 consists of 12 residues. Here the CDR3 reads CASSFSRIWLFF. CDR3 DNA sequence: TGTGCCAGCAGTTTCAGTCGGATTTGGCTGTTTTTT.

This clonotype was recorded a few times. The CDR3 loop is CASSRLNGYTF. In nucleotides, the CDR3 is TGTGCCAGCAGCAGGCTAAATGGCTACACCTTC. The chain couples TRBV28 to TRBJ1-2; D is unresolved. Germline V gene lookup returns CDR1 MDHEN and CDR2 SYDVKM. Trimming left V 6 bases short and J 6 bases short, with 8 bases between. This CDR3 is 11 amino acids long.

The CDR3 loop is CASSPPWSHNSSPLHF. CDR3 in DNA: TGTGCCAGCAGTCCCCCTTGGTCCCATAATTCTTCACCCCTCCACTTT. This chain uses TRBV28 with TRBJ1-6; D is unresolved. CDR3 size: 16 residues. Looked up from germline, CDR1 is MDHEN and CDR2 is SYDVKM. V lost 5 bases, J lost 9 bases, and 20 bases lay in between.

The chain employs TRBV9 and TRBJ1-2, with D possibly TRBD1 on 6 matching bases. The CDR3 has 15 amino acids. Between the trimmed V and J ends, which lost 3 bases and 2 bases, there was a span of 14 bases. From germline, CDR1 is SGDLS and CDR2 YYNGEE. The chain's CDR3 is CASSAYAGANYGYTF. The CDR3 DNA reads TGTGCCAGCAGCGCCTACGCAGGGGCAAACTATGGCTACACCTTC.

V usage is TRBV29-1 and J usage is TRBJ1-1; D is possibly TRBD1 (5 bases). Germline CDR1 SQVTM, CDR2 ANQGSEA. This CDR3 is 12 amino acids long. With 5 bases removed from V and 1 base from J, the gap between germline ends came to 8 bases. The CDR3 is CSVLGQNTEAFF. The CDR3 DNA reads TGCAGCGTTCTTGGACAGAACACTGAAGCTTTCTTT. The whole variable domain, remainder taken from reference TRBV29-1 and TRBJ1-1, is SAVISQKPSRDICQRGTSLTIQCQVDSQVTMMFWYRQQPGQSLTLIATANQGSEATYESGFVIDKFPISRPNLTFSTLTVSNMSPEDSSIYLCSVLGQNTEAFFGQGTRLTVV.

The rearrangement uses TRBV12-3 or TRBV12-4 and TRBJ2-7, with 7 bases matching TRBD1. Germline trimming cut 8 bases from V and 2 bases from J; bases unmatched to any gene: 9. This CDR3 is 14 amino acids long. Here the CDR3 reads CASLMGQPPYEQYF. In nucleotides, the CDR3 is TGTGCCAGCTTAATGGGACAGCCTCCCTACGAGCAGTACTTC.

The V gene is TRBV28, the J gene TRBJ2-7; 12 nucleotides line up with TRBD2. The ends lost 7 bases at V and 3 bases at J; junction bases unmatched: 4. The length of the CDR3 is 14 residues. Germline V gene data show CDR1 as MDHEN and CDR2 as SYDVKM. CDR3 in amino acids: CASKRTSGNYEQYF. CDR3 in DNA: TGTGCCAGCAAACGGACTAGCGGGAACTACGAGCAGTACTTC. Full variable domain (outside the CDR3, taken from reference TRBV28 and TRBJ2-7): DVKVTQSSRYLVKRTGEKVFLECVQDMDHENMFWYRQDPGLGLRLIYFSYDVKMKEKGDIPEGYSVSREKKERFSLILESASTNQTSMYLCASKRTSGNYEQYFGPGTRLTVT.

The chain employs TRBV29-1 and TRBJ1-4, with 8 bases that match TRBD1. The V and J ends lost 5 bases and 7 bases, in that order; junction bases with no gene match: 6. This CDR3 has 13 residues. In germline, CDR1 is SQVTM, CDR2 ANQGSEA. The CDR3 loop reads CSVLGQGGEKLFF. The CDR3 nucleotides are TGCAGCGTTCTAGGACAGGGAGGTGAAAAACTGTTTTTT.